The 21 T cell receptor beta chains reported below all come from one sample, sequenced in a study of blood T cell repertoires in COVID-19. Here immunoSEQ multiplex PCR was the method, and the copy in TCRdb shows in-frame clones only, minus some. The data show a few hundred thousand clones, around 88% seen once. Sequenced: peripheral blood. These receptors all stem from an elderly man with acute or convalescent COVID-19.

The chain carries TRBV3-1 (or the pseudogene TRBV3-2) and TRBJ2-5; D gene unclear. Germline CDR1 reads LGHDT; CDR2 reads YNNKEL (reference sequence). This CDR3 region has 15 residues. V gave up 2 bases and J gave up 1 base, with 11 bases separating them. CDR3 coding DNA: TGTGCCAGCAGCCAATTAGGAATAGCCCAAGAGACCCAGTACTTC. Protein: CASSQLGIAQETQYF.

The rearrangement joins TRBV18 to TRBJ2-2; a weak D match, TRBD1 (6 bases). V was cut by 10 bases and J by 3 bases, with 18 bases left in between. CDR1 and CDR2 from the germline V gene are KGHSH and LQKENI. The CDR3 runs to 15 residues. CDR3 bases: TGTGCCACCATCATCCAGGGGTCGGACACCGGGGAGCTGTTTTTT. It codes for CATIIQGSDTGELFF.

The chain couples TRBV6-5 to TRBJ2-7, with D unclear. Germline-derived CDR1 and CDR2 are MNHEY and SVGAGI. V lost 6 bases and J lost 5, with 17 bases in between. CDR3 length: 14 amino acids. The CDR3 DNA reads as TGTGCCAGCAGCCCAGACTTGTATCTGGACGAGCAGTACTTC. Translating it yields CASSPDLYLDEQYF.

In this sample, this clone turned up once. V gene TRBV19 combines with J gene TRBJ1-4; perhaps TRBD1 as D (5 bases). Deletions cut 5 bases from V and 4 bases from J, with 11 bases between. This CDR3 region has 14 residues. CDR1 LNHDA and CDR2 SQIVND come from the germline V gene (reference sequence). DNA of the CDR3: TGTGCCAGTAGTTCCTCGGGACTTAATGAAAAACTGTTTTTT. This codes for CASSSSGLNEKLFF. Complete variable domain (other parts from reference TRBV19 and TRBJ1-4): DGGITQSPKYLFRKEGQNVTLSCEQNLNHDAMYWYRQDPGQGLRLIYYSQIVNDFQKGDIAEGYSVSREKKESFPLTVTSAQKNPTAFYLCASSSSGLNEKLFFGSGTQLSVL.

The rearrangement links TRBV29-1 to TRBJ1-1; 8 bases agree with TRBD1. Losses at the gene ends were 6 bases for V and 7 bases for J; bases not matched to a gene: 7. This CDR3 is built from 12 residues. CDR1 and CDR2 from the germline V gene are SQVTM and ANQGSEA. CDR3 sequence (DNA): TGCAGCGTCGCGGACAGGGAAGTTGAAGCTTTCTTT. Translation gives CSVADREVEAFF.

The V call is TRBV6-4, the J call TRBJ2-1; 16 bases line up with TRBD2. J was trimmed by 7 bases and V by 6 bases; bases with no gene match: 15. This CDR3 is built from 19 residues. Germline CDR1 is MRHNA and CDR2 is SNTAGT. The chain's CDR3 is CASSRGGLAGGPLRNEQFF. In DNA, the CDR3 is TGTGCCAGCAGCCGCGGGGGACTAGCGGGAGGGCCCTTGAGGAATGAGCAGTTCTTC.

The rearrangement links TRBV20-1 to TRBJ2-3, with D tentatively TRBD1 (6 bases). The CDR3 has 10 residues. V was clipped by 2 bases and J by 13 bases, with 10 bases between them. The germline V gene has CDR1 DFQATT and CDR2 SNEGSKA (reference sequence). The CDR3 is CSARLPGEYF. The DNA for the CDR3 is TGCAGTGCTAGATTGCCAGGGGAGTATTTT.

The genes are TRBV7-2 and TRBJ2-1; maybe TRBD1 (6 bases). The CDR3 totals 12 residues. The germline CDR1 and CDR2 sequences are SGHTA and FQGNSA. Trimming cost V 4 bases and J 15 bases, with 16 bases left between them. Written as DNA, the CDR3 is TGTGCCAGCAGCTCGAACAGGGTAGGTCCGTTCTTC. Amino acid sequence: CASSSNRVGPFF.

The chain recombines TRBV3-1 (or the pseudogene TRBV3-2) with TRBJ1-2, with D unresolved. Germline assignment: CDR1 LGHDT and CDR2 YNNKEL (reference sequence). CDR3 size: 12 residues. Trimming pared 5 bases from V and 3 bases from J, leaving 7 bases between. The CDR3 coding sequence is TGTGCCAGCAGCAAAGGCGACTATGGCTACACCTTC. Amino acids: CASSKGDYGYTF.

The V call is TRBV11-2, the J call TRBJ1-1; D unresolved. Trimming took off 5 bases at V and 2 bases at J, with 12 bases between the two ends. Germline values: CDR1 SGHAT, CDR2 FQNNGV. The CDR3 sequence is 14 residues long. The CDR3 DNA is TGTGCCAGCAGCCCCCGCGGCCTCAACACTGAAGCTTTCTTT. It encodes CASSPRGLNTEAFF.

There are a few counts of this clone. V and J are TRBV18 and TRBJ2-1, with 9 bases that match TRBD1. After removal of 0 bases from V and 4 bases from J, the junction contained 1 base not matched to a gene. The CDR3 is 15 amino acids. Germline V lookup: CDR1 KGHSH, CDR2 LQKENI. CDR3 bases: TGTGCCAGCTCACCACCCGGGACAGGGTACAATGAGCAGTTCTTC. This encodes CASSPPGTGYNEQFF.

This chain connects TRBV6-5 to TRBJ1-6, with D unresolved. CDR1 is MNHEY and CDR2 is SVGAGI in the germline V gene. The germline V and J ends were trimmed by 6 bases and 11 bases, with 8 bases remaining between them. The CDR3 runs 11 residues. The CDR3 DNA reads as TGTGCCAGCAGAGAGGATCCACCCCTCCACTTT. Translated, it gives CASREDPPLHF.

The rearrangement uses TRBV18 and TRBJ2-7, with 8 bases fitting TRBD1. The CDR3 has 17 amino acids. The germline V gene encodes CDR1 KGHSH and CDR2 LQKENI. V trimming: 3 bases; J trimming: 0 bases; junction bases outside the gene matches: 10. Written as DNA, the CDR3 is TGTGCCAGCTCACCGCTCCAGGGGGCAACTATCTCCTACGAGCAGTACTTC. This encodes CASSPLQGATISYEQYF.

The rearrangement links TRBV7-2 to TRBJ2-5; 8 bases match TRBD1. The germline CDR1 and CDR2 sequences are SGHTA and FQGNSA. Trimming at V came to 5 bases and at J to 3 bases, leaving 5 bases not matched to a gene. This CDR3 is built from 14 residues. CDR3 sequence: CASSNRDRKETQYF. For the CDR3, the DNA is TGTGCCAGCAGCAACCGGGACAGGAAAGAGACCCAGTACTTC.

This chain links TRBV5-4 with TRBJ1-3, with 12 bases identical to TRBD1. The CDR3 is 16 amino acids. Germline V lookup: CDR1 SGHNT, CDR2 YYREEE (reference sequence). The V gene end was trimmed by 4 bases and the J gene end by 4 bases; junction bases not matched to a gene: 6. In nucleotides, the CDR3 is TGTGCCAGCAGCGTGGGGACAGGGGGCGCCGGAAACACCATATATTTT. Translating gives CASSVGTGGAGNTIYF.

This clone was observed a handful of times. This chain uses TRBV4-3 with TRBJ2-1, with D tentatively TRBD2 (7 bases). V lost 1 base to trimming and J lost 0 bases, with 16 bases between them. Germline V gives CDR1 LGHNA, CDR2 YSLEER. The length of the CDR3 is 18 residues. CDR3 bases: TGCGCCAGCAGCCAAGTAGGGGGGGTGATAAGCTCCTACAATGAGCAGTTCTTC. Translated, it gives CASSQVGGVISSYNEQFF.

The CDR3 DNA follows: TGTGCCAGCACCCAGACAGGGGGCTTCATCGGGGAGCTGTTTTTT. It codes for CASTQTGGFIGELFF. The V and J genes are TRBV11-2 and TRBJ2-2; TRBD1 agrees at 10 bases. V shed 7 bases, J shed 7 bases, and the junction held 9 bases outside the gene matches. CDR3 length: 15 amino acids. Looked up from germline, CDR1 is SGHAT and CDR2 is FQNNGV. Full variable domain (missing parts from reference TRBV11-2 and TRBJ2-2): EAGVAQSPRYKIIEKRQSVAFWCNPISGHATLYWYQQILGQGPKLLIQFQNNGVVDDSQLPKDRFSAERLKGVDSTLKIQPAKLEDSAVYLCASTQTGGFIGELFFGEGSRLTVL.

The gene calls are TRBV28 and TRBJ1-5; 10 nucleotides match TRBD1. CDR3 length: 17 amino acids. With 4 bases clipped from V and 1 base from J, the junction kept 7 bases outside the gene matches. The germline CDR1 and CDR2 sequences are MDHEN and SYDVKM. CDR3 bases: TGTGCCAGCAGTTATCCGGGACAGGGGAGGAGCAATCAGCCCCAGCATTTT. Its protein product is CASSYPGQGRSNQPQHF.

The rearrangement uses TRBV3-1 (or the pseudogene TRBV3-2) and TRBJ2-2; 7 nucleotides line up with TRBD2. J lost 6 bases, V lost 6 bases, and 4 bases had no gene match. The CDR3 sequence is 13 residues long. Per the germline V gene, CDR1 is LGHDT and CDR2 is YNNKEL (reference sequence). Written as DNA, the CDR3 is TGTGCCAGCAGTCAAACTAGCGCCGGGGAGCTGTTTTTT. Protein: CASSQTSAGELFF.

V usage is TRBV11-2 and J usage is TRBJ1-4; the D is unclear. Trimming removed 5 bases from V and 8 bases from J, with 21 bases in between. Germline CDR1 is SGHAT and CDR2 is FQNNGV. This CDR3 spans 16 amino acids. CDR3 sequence reads: CASSPPKWTREEKLFF. CDR3 bases: TGTGCCAGCAGCCCTCCTAAGTGGACGAGGGAAGAAAAACTGTTTTTT.

V and J are TRBV6-2 or TRBV6-3 and TRBJ1-5; the match to TRBD1 covers 7 bases. V was pared by 6 bases and J by 11 bases, with 16 bases of the junction left unmatched. This CDR3 has 15 residues. The germline V gene has CDR1 MNHEY and CDR2 SVGEGT. The CDR3 loop reads CASRPTGVGQVTQHF. Here the CDR3 DNA reads TGTGCCAGCAGGCCTACAGGGGTGGGGCAGGTAACCCAGCATTTT.